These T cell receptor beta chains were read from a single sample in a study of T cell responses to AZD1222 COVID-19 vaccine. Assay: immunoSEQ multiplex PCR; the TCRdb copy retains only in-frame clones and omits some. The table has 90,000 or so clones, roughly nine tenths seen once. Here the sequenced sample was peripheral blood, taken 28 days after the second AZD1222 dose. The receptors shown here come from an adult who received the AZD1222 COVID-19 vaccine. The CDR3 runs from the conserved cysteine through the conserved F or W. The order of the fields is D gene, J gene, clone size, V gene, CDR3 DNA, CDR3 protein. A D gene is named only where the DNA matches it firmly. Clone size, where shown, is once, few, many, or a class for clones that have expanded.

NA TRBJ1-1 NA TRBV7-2 TGTGCCAGCAGCTTATCGACAGTATTGGCCACTGAAGCTTTCTTT CASSLSTVLATEAFF
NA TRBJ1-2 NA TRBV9 TGTGCCAGCAGCGCAGTCAAGGGAGGGAGTGGCTACACCTTC CASSAVKGGSGYTF
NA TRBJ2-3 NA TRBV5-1 TGCGCCAGCAGCGAAATCACAGATACGCAGTATTTT CASSEITDTQYF
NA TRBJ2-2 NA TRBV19 TGTGCCAGTAGTATCCAGACACTTAGCTCGGTTCGCGGGGAGCTGTTTTTT CASSIQTLSSVRGELFF
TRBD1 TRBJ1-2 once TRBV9 TGTGCCAGCGGAAAGACAGGGGCTCAGATGATAGGAGGTGGCTACACCTTC CASGKTGAQMIGGGYTF
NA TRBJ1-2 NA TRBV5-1 TGCGCCAGCAGCTTATGGGACAACAACTATGGCTACACCTTC CASSLWDNNYGYTF
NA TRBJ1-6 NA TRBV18 TGTGCCAGCTCACCCACGGAAGCGAATTCACCCCTCCACTTT CASSPTEANSPLHF
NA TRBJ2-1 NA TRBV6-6 TGTGCCAGCAGTTATGGGGATCCCAATGAGCAGTTCTTC CASSYGDPNEQFF
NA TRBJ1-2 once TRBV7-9 TGTGCCAGCAGCTTAGAGATCAATGGCTACACCTTC CASSLEINGYTF
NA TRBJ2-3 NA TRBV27 TGTGCCAGCAGTTTATCGGGGGTCCCCACAGATACGCAGTATTTT CASSLSGVPTDTQYF
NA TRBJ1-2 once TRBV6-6 TGTGCCAGCAGTCAGGACAGCGCTAACTATGGCTACACCTTC CASSQDSANYGYTF
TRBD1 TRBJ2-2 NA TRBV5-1 TGCGCCACTGGACAGGAACTCACCGGGGAGCTGTTTTTT CATGQELTGELFF
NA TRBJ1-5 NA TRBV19 TGTGCCAGTAGTATGGTGACCGGGAGGGTTAGTCCCCAGCATTTT CASSMVTGRVSPQHF
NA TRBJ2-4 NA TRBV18 TGTGCCAGCTCACCACCGAACACGGCCCAGAACATTCAGTACTTC CASSPPNTAQNIQYF
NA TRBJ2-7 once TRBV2 TGTGCCAGCAGTGTCCCAGCCTCCTACGAGCAGTACTTC CASSVPASYEQYF